Listed below are T cell receptor beta chains from one sample, sequenced in a study of T cells in Graves' hyperthyroidism and ophthalmopathy. TCRdb re-called the multiplex PCR reads through MiXCR, storing one row per CDR3 protein. The table lists about 92,000 distinct CDR3 sequences, about 51% of them singletons. Material for sequencing was blood. The source is a woman in her thirties or forties with Graves' hyperthyroidism. The CDR3 runs from the conserved cysteine through the conserved F or W. Clone size, where shown, is once, few, many, or a class for clones that have expanded.

size	J	V	CDR3
NA	TRBJ2-3	TRBV20-1	CSARDPTSGSDTQYF
NA	TRBJ2-7	TRBV7-2	CATREYEQYF
NA	TRBJ2-7	TRBV7-2	CASSDPSGWTYEQYF
many	TRBJ2-7	TRBV20-1	CSAITGSYEQYF
many	TRBJ1-6	TRBV9	CASSPGTAYNSPLHF
NA	TRBJ2-5	TRBV7-2	CASSQLAGGKETQCF
NA	TRBJ1-1	TRBV7-3	CASSSVGASTEAFF
many	TRBJ1-5	TRBV5-4	CASSFGPGGQPQHF
few	TRBJ2-3	TRBV20-1	CSATSGMGDTQYF
NA	TRBJ2-7	TRBV7-8	CASSVDPGTGGKEQYF
many	TRBJ1-2	TRBV2	CASSEGGYGYTF
once	NA	TRBV7-2	CASSNGQGPYEQYF
many	TRBJ2-7	TRBV7-9	CASSFDLTYEQYF
NA	TRBJ2-7	TRBV27	CASSNEHSSYEQYF
once	TRBJ2-2	TRBV29-1	CSASSPLAGPTGELFF
many	TRBJ1-2	TRBV7-2	CASSQSGRNYGYTF
NA	TRBJ2-3	TRBV9	CASSPRLAGGEDTQYF
many	TRBJ2-7	TRBV7-9	CASSYSGQYYEQYF
NA	TRBJ1-1	TRBV29-1	CSVIQGPTEAFF
many	TRBJ2-7	TRBV6-5	CASSYCRDCISYEQYF
NA	TRBJ2-7	TRBV10-3	CASSSLYRDSRPYEQYF
NA	TRBJ2-7	TRBV7-4	CACSSLNRGPGEQYF
few	TRBJ1-1	TRBV7-9	CASSRIQTGPTEAFF
many	TRBJ1-1	TRBV12-3/TRBV12-4	CASSSDIVIEAFF
NA	TRBJ1-1	TRBV7-2	CASSLIGDRVAFF
NA	TRBJ2-7	TRBV9	CASSVTGTTSYEQYF
NA	TRBJ2-5	TRBV29-1	CSGHNQETQYF
NA	TRBJ2-3	TRBV20-1	CSASGGSGATDTQYF
few	TRBJ2-3	TRBV7-9	CASSRTSMGDTQYF
NA	TRBJ1-5	TRBV15	CATSARRTGVGNQPQHF
once	TRBJ1-1	TRBV20-1	CSAGGADTEAFF
NA	TRBJ1-4	TRBV2	CASSPGQGREKLFF
NA	TRBJ1-1	TRBV7-3	CASSLGVSLNTEAFF
many	TRBJ2-2	TRBV6-5	CASSNYPAYTGELFF
NA	TRBJ2-2	TRBV5-1	CASSLERYNTGELFF
once	TRBJ1-5	TRBV7-8	CASSLGGDSGQSQRF
NA	TRBJ1-1	TRBV7-2	CASSLSLGWNTEAFF
once	TRBJ2-2	TRBV20-1	CSARLSPDSPTGELFF
NA	TRBJ1-2	TRBV20-1	CSAPTWAPGQGEGYTF
NA	TRBJ1-2	TRBV29-1	CSVWANYGYTF
medium-sized	TRBJ2-7	TRBV7-2	CASSLSWGTYEQYF
many	TRBJ2-2	TRBV10-3	CAISEPGTLTGELFF
many	TRBJ2-5	TRBV7-2	CASSLGTAPGTQYF
NA	TRBJ2-5	TRBV29-1	CSVERTTGMETQYF
NA	TRBJ2-7	TRBV7-2	CASSLARTSGRFYEQYF
many	TRBJ1-4	TRBV2	CASSENRQTNEKLFF
many	TRBJ1-2	TRBV7-9	CASSPIPSADYGYTF
NA	TRBJ2-7	TRBV5-1	CASSLGTGYEQYF
once	TRBJ1-1	TRBV10-3	CAISESNTEAFF
NA	TRBJ2-7	TRBV13	CASSYSGEWKGPETYEQYF